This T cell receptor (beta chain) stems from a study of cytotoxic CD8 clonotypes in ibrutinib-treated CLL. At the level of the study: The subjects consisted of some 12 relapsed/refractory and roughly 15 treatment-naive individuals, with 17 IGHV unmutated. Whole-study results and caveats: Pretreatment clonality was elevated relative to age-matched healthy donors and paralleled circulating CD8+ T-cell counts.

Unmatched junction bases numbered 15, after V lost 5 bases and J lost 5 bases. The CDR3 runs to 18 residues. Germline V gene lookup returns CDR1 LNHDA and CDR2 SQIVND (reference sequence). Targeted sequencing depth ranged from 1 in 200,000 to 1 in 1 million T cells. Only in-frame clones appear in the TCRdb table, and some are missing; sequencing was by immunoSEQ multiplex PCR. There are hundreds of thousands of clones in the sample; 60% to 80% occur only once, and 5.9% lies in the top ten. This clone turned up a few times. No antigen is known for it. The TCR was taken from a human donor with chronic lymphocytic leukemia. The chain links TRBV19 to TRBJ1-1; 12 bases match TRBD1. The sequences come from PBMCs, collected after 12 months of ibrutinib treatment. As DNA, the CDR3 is TGTGCCAGTAGTCCCAGACCCCCGGGACAGGGGGCGGGTACTGAAGCTTTCTTT. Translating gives CASSPRPPGQGAGTEAFF.